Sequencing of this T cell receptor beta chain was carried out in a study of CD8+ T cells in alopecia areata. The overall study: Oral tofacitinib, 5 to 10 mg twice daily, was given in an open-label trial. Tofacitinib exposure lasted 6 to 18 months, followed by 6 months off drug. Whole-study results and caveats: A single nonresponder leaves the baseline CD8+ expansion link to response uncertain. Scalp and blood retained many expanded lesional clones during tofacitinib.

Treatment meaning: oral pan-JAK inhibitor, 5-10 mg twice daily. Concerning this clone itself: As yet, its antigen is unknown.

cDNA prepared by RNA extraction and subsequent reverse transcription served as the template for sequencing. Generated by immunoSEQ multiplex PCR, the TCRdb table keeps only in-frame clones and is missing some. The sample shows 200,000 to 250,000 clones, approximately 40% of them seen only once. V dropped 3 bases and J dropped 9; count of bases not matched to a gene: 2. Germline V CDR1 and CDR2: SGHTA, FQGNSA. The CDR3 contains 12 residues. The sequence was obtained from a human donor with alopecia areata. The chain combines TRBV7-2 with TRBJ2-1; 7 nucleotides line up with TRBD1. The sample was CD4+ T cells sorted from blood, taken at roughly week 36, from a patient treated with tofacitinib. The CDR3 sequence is CASSFRQGEQFF. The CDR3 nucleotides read TGTGCCAGCAGCTTTAGACAGGGTGAGCAGTTCTTC.